The subject of this entry is one T cell receptor (beta chain). What it binds is not known. The data were taken from a study of cytomegalovirus exposure and HLA in healthy donors. General study findings and limits: Across donors, sequencing depth was assumed by presence/absence analyses to be roughly uniform. Sequencing likely produced, as an artifact, a cluster of highly shared sequence variants. It was reported that TCR beta sequences correctly inferred the HLA-A and HLA-B alleles for most subjects. Whilst most TCR sequences proved rare, a subset of public TCRs occurred across many donors.

Germline V gene sequence: CDR1 MNHEY, CDR2 SMNVEV (reference sequence). The CDR3 is 15 residues long. The V end lost 0 bases, the J end lost 2 bases, and 10 bases lay between the germline ends. It was with 60 Vbeta and 13 Jbeta primers that the PCR ran. Method: immunoSEQ multiplex PCR; TCRdb's copy keeps in-frame clones and lacks some. The sample yields more than 110,000 clones, 75% to 80% seen once. The chain couples TRBV27 to TRBJ1-2, with a tentative D call TRBD1 (5 bases). This receptor was taken from a man aged 18 to 30 in good health and CMV-seronegative. The material sequenced was PBMCs. CDR3 loop: CASSLSGALNYGYTF. CDR3 in DNA: TGTGCCAGCAGTTTATCTGGGGCGCTAAACTATGGCTACACCTTC.